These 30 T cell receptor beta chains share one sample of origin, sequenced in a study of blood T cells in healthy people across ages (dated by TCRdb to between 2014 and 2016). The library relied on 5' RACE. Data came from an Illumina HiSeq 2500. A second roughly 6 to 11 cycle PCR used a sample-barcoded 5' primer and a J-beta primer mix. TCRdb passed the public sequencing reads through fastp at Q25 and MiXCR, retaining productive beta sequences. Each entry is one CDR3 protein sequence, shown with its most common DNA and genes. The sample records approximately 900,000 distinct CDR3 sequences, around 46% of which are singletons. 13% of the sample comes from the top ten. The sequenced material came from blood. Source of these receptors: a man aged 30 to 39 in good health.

This CDR3 reads CASSQETDRVNYGYTF. CDR3 bases: TGCGCCAGCAGCCAAGAAACGGACAGGGTGAACTATGGCTACACCTTC. V is TRBV4-1 and J is TRBJ1-2; 8 bases fit TRBD1. The CDR3 has 16 residues. V lost 0 bases, J lost 2 bases, and 5 bases stayed unmatched. Germline V CDR1 and CDR2: MGHRA, YSYEKL.

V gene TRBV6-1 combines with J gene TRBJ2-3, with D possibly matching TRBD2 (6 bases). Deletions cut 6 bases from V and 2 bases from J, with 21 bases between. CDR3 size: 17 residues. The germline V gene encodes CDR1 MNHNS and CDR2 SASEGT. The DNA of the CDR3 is TGTGCCAGCAGGCGACTTCCATCCGGGACTTCCACAGATACGCAGTATTTT. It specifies CASRRLPSGTSTDTQYF.

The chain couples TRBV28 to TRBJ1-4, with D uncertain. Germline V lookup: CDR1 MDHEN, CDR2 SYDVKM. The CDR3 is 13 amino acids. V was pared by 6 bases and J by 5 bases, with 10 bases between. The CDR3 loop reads CASRDGRNEKLFF. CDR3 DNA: TGTGCCAGCAGGGACGGGAGAAATGAAAAACTGTTTTTT.

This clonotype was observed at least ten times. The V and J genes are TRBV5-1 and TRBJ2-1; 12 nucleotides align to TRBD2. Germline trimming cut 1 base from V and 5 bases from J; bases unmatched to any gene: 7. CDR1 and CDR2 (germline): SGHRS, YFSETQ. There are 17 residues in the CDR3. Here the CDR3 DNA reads TGCGCCAGCAGCTTGAGTCCCCTAGCGGGGGGGCACAATGAGCAGTTCTTC. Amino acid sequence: CASSLSPLAGGHNEQFF.

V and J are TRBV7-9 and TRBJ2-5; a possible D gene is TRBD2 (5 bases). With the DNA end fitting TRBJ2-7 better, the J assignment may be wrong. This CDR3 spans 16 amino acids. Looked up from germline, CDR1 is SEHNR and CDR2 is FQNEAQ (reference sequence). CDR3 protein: CASSLDLAGGFYEQYF. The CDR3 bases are TGTGCCAGCAGCTTAGATTTGGCAGGCGGGTTCTACGAGCAGTACTTC.

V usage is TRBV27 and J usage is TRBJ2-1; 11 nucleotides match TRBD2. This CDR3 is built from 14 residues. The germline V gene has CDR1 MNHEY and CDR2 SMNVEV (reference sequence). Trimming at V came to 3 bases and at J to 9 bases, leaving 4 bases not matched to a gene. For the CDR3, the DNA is TGTGCCAGCAGTTTTAAGACTAGCGGGGTTGAGCAGTTCTTC. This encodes CASSFKTSGVEQFF.

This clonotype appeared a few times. This CDR3 reads CASSPYGTGEQYF. The CDR3, as DNA: TGTGCCAGCAGCCCATATGGGACCGGTGAGCAGTACTTC. The chain links TRBV6-2 or TRBV6-3 to TRBJ2-7, with D tentatively TRBD1 or TRBD2 (5 bases each). Germline CDR1 reads MNHEY; CDR2 reads SVGEGT. V lost 6 bases and J 7 bases, leaving 16 bases between the germline ends. This CDR3 spans 13 amino acids.

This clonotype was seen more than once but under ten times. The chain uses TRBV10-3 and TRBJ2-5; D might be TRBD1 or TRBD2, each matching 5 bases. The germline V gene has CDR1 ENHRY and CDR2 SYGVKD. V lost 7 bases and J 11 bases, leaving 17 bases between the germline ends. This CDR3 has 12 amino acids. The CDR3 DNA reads TGTGCCATCACGGCAGGGAGCAATGAGCAGTACTTC. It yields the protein CAITAGSNEQYF.

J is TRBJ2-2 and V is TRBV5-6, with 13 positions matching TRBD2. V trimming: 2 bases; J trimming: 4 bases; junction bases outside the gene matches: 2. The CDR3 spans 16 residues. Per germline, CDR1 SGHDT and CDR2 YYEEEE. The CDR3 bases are TGTGCCAGCAGCTTAGGACTAGCGGGGGTCACCGGGGAGCTGTTTTTT. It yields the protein CASSLGLAGVTGELFF. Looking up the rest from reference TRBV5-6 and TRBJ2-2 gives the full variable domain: DAGVTQSPTHLIKTRGQQVTLRCSPKSGHDTVSWYQQALGQGPQFIFQYYEEEERQRGNFPDRFSGHQFPNYSSELNVNALLLGDSALYLCASSLGLAGVTGELFFGEGSRLTVL.

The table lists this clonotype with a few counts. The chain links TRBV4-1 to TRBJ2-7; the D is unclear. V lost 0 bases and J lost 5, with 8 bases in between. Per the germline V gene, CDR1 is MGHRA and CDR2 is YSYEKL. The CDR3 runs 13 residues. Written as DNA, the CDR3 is TGCGCCAGCAGCCAAGAACGACACCACGAGCAGTACTTC. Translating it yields CASSQERHHEQYF.

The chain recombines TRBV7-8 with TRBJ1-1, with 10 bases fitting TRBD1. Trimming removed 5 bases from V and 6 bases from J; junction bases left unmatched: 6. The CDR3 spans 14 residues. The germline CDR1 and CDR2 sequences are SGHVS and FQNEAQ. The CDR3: CASSRQGAKAEAFF. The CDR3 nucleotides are TGTGCCAGCAGCAGACAGGGGGCTAAGGCTGAAGCTTTCTTT.

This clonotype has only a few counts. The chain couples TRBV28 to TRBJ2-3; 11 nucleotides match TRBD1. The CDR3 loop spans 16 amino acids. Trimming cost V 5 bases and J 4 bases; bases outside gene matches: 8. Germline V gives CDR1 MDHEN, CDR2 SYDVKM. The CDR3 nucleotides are TGTGCCAGCAGTGAACCGGGACAGGGGGGAGCAGATACGCAGTATTTT. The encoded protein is CASSEPGQGGADTQYF.

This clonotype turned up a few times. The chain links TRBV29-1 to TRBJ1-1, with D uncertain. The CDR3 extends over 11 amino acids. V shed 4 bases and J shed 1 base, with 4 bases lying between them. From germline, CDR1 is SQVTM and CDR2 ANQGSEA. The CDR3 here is CSVGSNTEAFF. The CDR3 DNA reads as TGCAGCGTTGGATCGAACACTGAAGCTTTCTTT.

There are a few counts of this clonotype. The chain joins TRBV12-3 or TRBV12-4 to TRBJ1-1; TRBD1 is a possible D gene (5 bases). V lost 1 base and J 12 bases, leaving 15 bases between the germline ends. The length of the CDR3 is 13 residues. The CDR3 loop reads CASSLVTTGLSFF. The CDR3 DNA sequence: TGTGCCAGCAGTTTAGTTACCACAGGTCTATCTTTCTTT.

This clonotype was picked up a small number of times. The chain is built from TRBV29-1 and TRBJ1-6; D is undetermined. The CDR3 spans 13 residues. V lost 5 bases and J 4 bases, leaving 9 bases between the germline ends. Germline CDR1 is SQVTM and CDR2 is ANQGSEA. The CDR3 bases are TGCAGCGTTTCTCGGGGTTATAATTCACCCCTCCACTTT. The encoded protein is CSVSRGYNSPLHF. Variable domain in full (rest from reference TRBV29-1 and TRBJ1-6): SAVISQKPSRDICQRGTSLTIQCQVDSQVTMMFWYRQQPGQSLTLIATANQGSEATYESGFVIDKFPISRPNLTFSTLTVSNMSPEDSSIYLCSVSRGYNSPLHFGNGTRLTVT.

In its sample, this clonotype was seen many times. The CDR3 DNA reads as TGTGCCATCAGTGGGCGAATGATTGCGGGGGGCCAACAAGAGACCCAGTACTTC. Translation gives CAISGRMIAGGQQETQYF. J is TRBJ2-5 and V is TRBV10-3; 8 nucleotides line up with TRBD2. Germline trimming cut 4 bases from V and 2 bases from J; bases unmatched to any gene: 15. In germline, CDR1 is ENHRY, CDR2 SYGVKD. CDR3 length: 18 residues.

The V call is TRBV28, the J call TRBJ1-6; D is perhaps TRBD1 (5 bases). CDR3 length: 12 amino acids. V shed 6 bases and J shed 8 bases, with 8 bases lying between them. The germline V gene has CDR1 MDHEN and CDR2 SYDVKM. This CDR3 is CASRDNDSPLHF. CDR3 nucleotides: TGTGCCAGCAGGGACAATGATTCACCCCTCCACTTT.

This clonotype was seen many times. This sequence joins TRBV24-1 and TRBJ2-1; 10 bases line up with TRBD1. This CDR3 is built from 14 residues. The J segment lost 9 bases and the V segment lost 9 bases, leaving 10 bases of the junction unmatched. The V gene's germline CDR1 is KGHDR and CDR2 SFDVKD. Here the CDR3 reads CATSKDRGTGEQFF. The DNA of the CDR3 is TGTGCCACCTCCAAGGACAGGGGGACAGGTGAGCAGTTCTTC.

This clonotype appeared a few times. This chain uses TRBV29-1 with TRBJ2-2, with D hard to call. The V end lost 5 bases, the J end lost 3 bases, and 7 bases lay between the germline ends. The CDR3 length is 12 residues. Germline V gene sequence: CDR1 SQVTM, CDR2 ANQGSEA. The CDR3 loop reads CSVRHYTGELFF. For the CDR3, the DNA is TGCAGCGTTAGACATTACACCGGGGAGCTGTTTTTT.

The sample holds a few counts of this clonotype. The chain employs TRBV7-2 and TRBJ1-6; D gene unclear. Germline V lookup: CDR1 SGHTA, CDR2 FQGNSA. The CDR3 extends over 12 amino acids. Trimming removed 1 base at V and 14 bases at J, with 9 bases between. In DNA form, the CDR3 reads TGTGCCAGCAGCTTAGTGGGTCAGGCCCTCCACTTT. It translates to CASSLVGQALHF. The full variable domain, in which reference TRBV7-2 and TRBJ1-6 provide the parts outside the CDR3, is GAGVSQSPSNKVTEKGKDVELRCDPISGHTALYWYRQSLGQGLEFLIYFQGNSAPDKSGLPSDRFSAERTGGSVSTLTIQRTQQEDSAVYLCASSLVGQALHFGNGTRLTVT.

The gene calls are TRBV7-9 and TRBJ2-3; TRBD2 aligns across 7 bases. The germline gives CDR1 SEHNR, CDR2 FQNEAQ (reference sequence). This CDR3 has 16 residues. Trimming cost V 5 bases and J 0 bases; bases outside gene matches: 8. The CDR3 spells CASSLGDYYSTDTQYF. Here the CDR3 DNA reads TGTGCCAGCAGCCTAGGGGACTACTATAGCACAGATACGCAGTATTTT. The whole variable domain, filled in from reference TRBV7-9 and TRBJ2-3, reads DTGVSQNPRHKITKRGQNVTFRCDPISEHNRLYWYRQTLGQGPEFLTYFQNEAQLEKSRLLSDRFSAERPKGSFSTLEIQRTEQGDSAMYLCASSLGDYYSTDTQYFGPGTRLTVL.

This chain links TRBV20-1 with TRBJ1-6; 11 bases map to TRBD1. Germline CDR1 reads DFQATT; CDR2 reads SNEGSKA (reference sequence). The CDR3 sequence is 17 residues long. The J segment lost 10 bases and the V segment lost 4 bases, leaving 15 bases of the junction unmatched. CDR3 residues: CSATGTGGAAGGSPLHF. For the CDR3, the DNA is TGCAGTGCTACCGGGACAGGGGGTGCGGCGGGAGGATCACCCCTCCACTTT.

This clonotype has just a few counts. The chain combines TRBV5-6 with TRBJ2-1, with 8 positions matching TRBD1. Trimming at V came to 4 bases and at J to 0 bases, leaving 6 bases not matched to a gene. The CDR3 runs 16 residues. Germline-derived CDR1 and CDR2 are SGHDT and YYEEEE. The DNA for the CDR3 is TGTGCCAGCAGCGCCCGGACAGGGAGCTCCTACAATGAGCAGTTCTTC. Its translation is CASSARTGSSYNEQFF.

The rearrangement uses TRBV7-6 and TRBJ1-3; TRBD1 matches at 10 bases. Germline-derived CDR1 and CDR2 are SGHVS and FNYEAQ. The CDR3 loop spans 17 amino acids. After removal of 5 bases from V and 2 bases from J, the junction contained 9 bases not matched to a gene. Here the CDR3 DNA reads TGTGCCAGCAGCCTTGGGCCCGGGACAGGGGCTGGAAACACCATATATTTT. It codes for CASSLGPGTGAGNTIYF.

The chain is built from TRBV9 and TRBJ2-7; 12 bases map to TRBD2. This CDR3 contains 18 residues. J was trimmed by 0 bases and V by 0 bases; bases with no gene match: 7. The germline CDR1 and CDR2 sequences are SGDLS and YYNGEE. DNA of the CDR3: TGTGCCAGCAGCGTAGGGTCTAGCGGGGGGGCTTTCTCCTACGAGCAGTACTTC. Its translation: CASSVGSSGGAFSYEQYF.

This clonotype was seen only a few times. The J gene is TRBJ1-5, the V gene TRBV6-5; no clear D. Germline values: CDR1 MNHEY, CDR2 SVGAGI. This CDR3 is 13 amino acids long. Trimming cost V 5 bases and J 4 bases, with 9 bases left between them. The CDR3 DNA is TGTGCCAGCAGTCCCAGGAGGAATCAGCCCCAGCATTTT. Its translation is CASSPRRNQPQHF.

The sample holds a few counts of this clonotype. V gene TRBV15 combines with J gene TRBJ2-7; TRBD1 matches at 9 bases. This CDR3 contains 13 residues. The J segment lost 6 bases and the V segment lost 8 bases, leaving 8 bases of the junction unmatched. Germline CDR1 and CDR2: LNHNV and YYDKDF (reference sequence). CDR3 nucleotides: TGTGCCACCGCGGTCAACAGGGGGCTCGAGCAGTACTTC. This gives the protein CATAVNRGLEQYF.

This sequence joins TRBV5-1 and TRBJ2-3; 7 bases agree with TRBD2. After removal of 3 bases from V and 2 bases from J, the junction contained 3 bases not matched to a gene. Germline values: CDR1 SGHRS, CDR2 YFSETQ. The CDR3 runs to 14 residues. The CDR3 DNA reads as TGCGCCAGCAGCTCCCTAGCGGACACAGATACGCAGTATTTT. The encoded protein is CASSSLADTDTQYF.

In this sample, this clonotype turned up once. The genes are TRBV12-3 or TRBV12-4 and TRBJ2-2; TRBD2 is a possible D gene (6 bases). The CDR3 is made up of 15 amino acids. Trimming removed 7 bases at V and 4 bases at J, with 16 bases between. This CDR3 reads CASTPHRGGTGELFF. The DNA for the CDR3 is TGTGCCAGCACCCCTCATAGGGGAGGCACCGGGGAGCTGTTTTTT.

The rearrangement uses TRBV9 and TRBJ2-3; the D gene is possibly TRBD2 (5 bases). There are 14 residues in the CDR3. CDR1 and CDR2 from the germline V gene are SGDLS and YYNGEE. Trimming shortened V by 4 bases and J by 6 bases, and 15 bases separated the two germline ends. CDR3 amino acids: CASSQGLARDTQYF. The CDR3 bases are TGTGCCAGCAGCCAAGGTCTAGCAAGGGATACGCAGTATTTT.